This passage covers 10 T cell receptor beta chains from one sample sequenced in a study of cytomegalovirus exposure and HLA in healthy donors. Primers included in the PCR were 60 Vbeta and 13 Jbeta primers. Method: immunoSEQ multiplex PCR; TCRdb's copy keeps in-frame clones and lacks some. The table has about 120,000 clones, 70% to 90% seen once. The sample comprised PBMCs. The receptors were sampled from a man between 40 and 49 years old in good health and CMV-seronegative.

This clone appeared once. The chain has TRBV7-8 and TRBJ2-1; D uncertain. The CDR3 totals 15 residues. Trimming pared 1 base from V and 6 bases from J, leaving 13 bases between. CDR1 SGHVS and CDR2 FQNEAQ come from the germline V gene. The CDR3 loop is CASSLGATHSNEQFF. The CDR3 region has the DNA TGTGCCAGCAGCTTAGGGGCTACCCACTCCAATGAGCAGTTCTTC.

The chain is built from TRBV7-2 and TRBJ2-7, with 7 bases that match TRBD1. This CDR3 is built from 15 residues. V gave up 5 bases and J gave up 3 bases; unmatched junction bases: 10. Germline values: CDR1 SGHTA, CDR2 FQGNSA. DNA for the CDR3: TGTGCCAGCAGCCAAGAGGTGGCAGGGGGCTACGAGCAGTACTTC. As protein: CASSQEVAGGYEQYF.

The genes are TRBV2 and TRBJ2-2, with 12 bases identical to TRBD2. CDR1 is SNHLY and CDR2 is FYNNEI in the germline V gene. V gave up 6 bases and J gave up 8 bases; unmatched junction bases: 10. The CDR3 is made up of 16 amino acids. CDR3 loop: CASRSLAGGIKGELFF. DNA for the CDR3: TGTGCCAGCAGGTCGCTAGCGGGGGGGATCAAAGGGGAGCTGTTTTTT.

The chain combines TRBV14 with TRBJ2-1; tentative D call: TRBD2 (5 bases). Germline CDR1 SGHDN, CDR2 FVKESK. CDR3 length: 13 residues. The germline V and J ends were trimmed by 4 bases and 5 bases, with 9 bases remaining between them. CDR3 sequence (DNA): TGTGCCAGCAGCCGGTCCGGGAACAATGAGCAGTTCTTC. This encodes CASSRSGNNEQFF.

This clone turned up a few times. The chain recombines TRBV30 with TRBJ2-5; possible D gene TRBD2, 5 bases. Between the trimmed V and J ends, which lost 2 bases and 2 bases, there was a span of 9 bases. The CDR3 runs to 13 residues. Germline CDR1 GTSNPN, CDR2 SVGIG (reference sequence). CDR3 loop: CAWSPGGQETQYF. The DNA for the CDR3 is TGTGCCTGGAGTCCAGGAGGTCAAGAGACCCAGTACTTC.

The CDR3 bases are TGTGCCAGCAGTTTATTCAGTCTATACGGGACCGGGGAGCTGTTTTTT. Translating gives CASSLFSLYGTGELFF. The rearrangement links TRBV28 to TRBJ2-2, with D hard to call. The V gene's germline CDR1 is MDHEN and CDR2 SYDVKM. Trimming took off 1 base at V and 5 bases at J, with 14 bases between the two ends. This CDR3 is built from 16 residues.

This clone was seen a handful of times. The V call is TRBV6-5, the J call TRBJ2-3, with TRBD1 matching over 11 bases. The J segment lost 5 bases and the V segment lost 5 bases, leaving 3 bases of the junction unmatched. This CDR3 is built from 14 residues. Germline CDR1 and CDR2: MNHEY and SVGAGI. Here the CDR3 DNA reads TGTGCCAGCAGTGGGACAGGGGGTCGAGATACGCAGTATTTT. Its protein is CASSGTGGRDTQYF.

The V and J genes are TRBV28 and TRBJ1-4; D gene unclear. CDR3 length: 12 residues. Germline CDR1 reads MDHEN; CDR2 reads SYDVKM. V was trimmed by 4 bases and J by 7 bases, leaving 7 bases between them. The CDR3 coding sequence is TGTGCCAGCAGTTATCCCCTTGAAAAACTGTTTTTT. Its translation is CASSYPLEKLFF.

This chain connects TRBV5-5 to TRBJ1-1; TRBD1 aligns across 7 bases. This CDR3 comprises 15 residues. V lost 2 bases, J lost 3 bases, and 7 bases stayed unmatched. Germline V gives CDR1 SGHKS, CDR2 YYEKEE (reference sequence). The CDR3 sequence is CASSLRGGRDTEAFF. Written as DNA, the CDR3 is TGTGCCAGCAGCTTAAGAGGGGGCCGGGACACTGAAGCTTTCTTT.

This clone was detected once. The V and J genes are TRBV25-1 and TRBJ2-1; 7 nucleotides agree with TRBD1. The CDR3 sequence is 11 residues long. V shed 9 bases and J 8 bases; nucleotides not matched to a gene: 4. Germline values: CDR1 MGHDK, CDR2 SYGVNS. The CDR3 DNA reads as TGTGCCAGAACAGGGGAACATGAGCAGTTCTTC. It translates to CARTGEHEQFF.